The 6 T cell receptor beta chains reported below all come from one sample, sequenced in a study of T cell repertoires in cytomegalovirus infection. Antigens of these TCRs are unknown. In TCRdb, the reads were re-called with MiXCR into one record per CDR3 protein. The sample contains 6,500 to 9,000 distinct CDR3 sequences, approximately 49% of which appear only once. Source material: PBMCs, sequenced either directly or after in vitro stimulation (not recorded which). These receptors were collected from a human donor in good health (CMV status not recorded). Some clones in this sample may be carry-over from other donors' samples.

The rearrangement joins TRBV5-4 to TRBJ1-1; TRBD1 is a possible D gene (5 bases). Trimming pared 4 bases from V and 2 bases from J, leaving 18 bases between. CDR1 is SGHNT, CDR2 YYREEE, per germline (reference sequence). The CDR3 is 16 residues long. CDR3 sequence: CASSRGDLIGNTEAFF. DNA of the CDR3: TGTGCCAGCAGCCGTGGGGACTTAATAGGAAACACTGAAGCTTTCTTT.

As regards this clonotype: One end of the junction is discordant with germline, which a read error may explain. V usage is TRBV28 and J usage is TRBJ2-2, with D perhaps given as TRBD1 or TRBD2 (6 bases each). Germline V gene sequence: CDR1 MDHEN, CDR2 SYDVKM. This CDR3 has 15 residues. The CDR3 region has the DNA TGTGCCAGCACCACAACGAAACCGGGGGCCGGGGAGCTGTTCTTT. It translates to CASTTTKPGAGELFF.

This clonotype was detected only a few times. The junction differs from germline at one of its ends, possibly a read error. V gene TRBV5-5 combines with J gene TRBJ1-2, with TRBD1 matching over 8 bases. The CDR3 contains 12 residues. Germline CDR1 SGHKS, CDR2 YYEKEE (reference sequence). CDR3 DNA: TGTGCAAGCACCTGGACAGGGTTTGGCTCCACCTTC. It yields the protein CASTWTGFGSTF. Variable domain in full (rest from reference TRBV5-5 and TRBJ1-2): DAGVTQSPTHLIKTRGQQVTLRCSPISGHKSVSWYQQVLGQGPQFIFQYYEKEERGRGNFPDRFSARQFPNYSSELNVNALLLGDSALYLCASTWTGFGSTFGSGTRLTVV.

This clonotype was counted only a few times. This chain joins TRBV20-1 and TRBJ2-3; D possibly matches TRBD1 or TRBD2 (5 bases each). V was cut by 4 bases and J by 0 bases, with 8 bases left in between. Germline CDR1 is DFQATT and CDR2 is SNEGSKA (reference sequence). The CDR3 totals 13 residues. The CDR3 loop is CSAMGESTDTQYF. CDR3 DNA: TGCAGTGCTATGGGGGAAAGCACAGATACGCAGTATTTT.

V usage is TRBV7-2 and J usage is TRBJ1-1; D may be TRBD1 (5 bases). CDR1 is SGHTA, CDR2 FQGNSA, per germline. The V and J ends lost 4 bases and 1 base respectively, with 13 bases between them. The CDR3 loop spans 15 amino acids. The CDR3, as DNA: TGTGCCAGCAGCTCCCCGGGACGTGGGAACACTGAAGCTTTCTTT. It codes for CASSSPGRGNTEAFF.

The rearrangement uses TRBV7-3 and TRBJ1-2; no clear D. The CDR3 length is 15 residues. From germline, CDR1 is SGHTA and CDR2 FQGTGA. With 6 bases removed from V and 7 bases from J, the gap between germline ends came to 21 bases. The DNA for the CDR3 is TGTGCCAGCAGGATGGACCCCAGTAGTGGGTCTGGCTACACCTTC. Translating gives CASRMDPSSGSGYTF.